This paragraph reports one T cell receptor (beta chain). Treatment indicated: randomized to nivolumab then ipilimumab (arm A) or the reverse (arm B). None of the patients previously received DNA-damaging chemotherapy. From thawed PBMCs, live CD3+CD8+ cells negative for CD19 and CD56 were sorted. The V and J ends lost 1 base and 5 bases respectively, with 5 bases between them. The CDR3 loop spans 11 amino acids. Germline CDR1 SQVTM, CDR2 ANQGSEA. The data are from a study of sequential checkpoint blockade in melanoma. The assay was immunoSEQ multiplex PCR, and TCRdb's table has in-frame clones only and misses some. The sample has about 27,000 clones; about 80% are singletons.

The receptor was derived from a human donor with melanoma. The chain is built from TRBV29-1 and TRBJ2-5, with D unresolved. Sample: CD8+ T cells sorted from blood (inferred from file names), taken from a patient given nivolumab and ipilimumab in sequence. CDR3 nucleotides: TGCAGCGTTGAAGTCTCCGAGACCCAGTACTTC. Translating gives CSVEVSETQYF.